The next 12 T cell receptor beta chains were all read from a single sample in a study of T cell repertoires in ileal Crohn's disease (dated by TCRdb to the late 2010s). Library preparation employed the immunoSEQ multiplex PCR assay. The table was pulled from immuneACCESS by TCRdb, which kept in-frame rearrangements only. Such tables lose some clones; where checked, under half of the loss comes from unresolved V genes, and the rest has no known cause. Across this sample there are 30,000 to 35,000 clones, with around three quarters seen only once. 15% to 20% of the sample lies in the top ten. Specimen: ileal tissue. The receptors stem from an adult with Crohn's disease.

The rearrangement joins TRBV19 to TRBJ2-7, with 12 bases matching TRBD2. This CDR3 has 13 amino acids. The J segment lost 5 bases and the V segment lost 6 bases, leaving 2 bases of the junction unmatched. CDR1 and CDR2 (germline): LNHDA, SQIVND (reference sequence). CDR3 DNA sequence: TGTGCCAGTAGACGGACTAGCGGGGACGAGCAGTACTTC. Translating it yields CASRRTSGDEQYF.

This chain links TRBV5-1 with TRBJ1-1, with D hard to call. The CDR3 covers 14 residues. Trimming cost V 2 bases and J 5 bases, with 13 bases left between them. CDR1 is SGHRS and CDR2 is YFSETQ in the germline V gene. CDR3 amino acids: CASSLNLGKTEAFF. Here the CDR3 DNA reads TGCGCCAGCAGCTTAAATTTGGGCAAGACTGAAGCTTTCTTT.

The genes are TRBV7-2 and TRBJ2-7; TRBD2 might be the D (7 bases). The V gene's germline CDR1 is SGHTA and CDR2 FQGNSA. Trimming took off 1 base at V and 3 bases at J, with 13 bases between the two ends. This CDR3 is 15 amino acids long. Written as DNA, the CDR3 is TGTGCCAGCAGCTTAGAGGGGGGGCCTGGCTACGAGCAGTACTTC. Translating it yields CASSLEGGPGYEQYF.

The chain uses TRBV7-2 and TRBJ2-7, with TRBD1 matching over 10 bases. This CDR3 is built from 17 residues. Trimming took 3 bases from V and 7 from J; bases not matched to a gene: 15. CDR1 SGHTA and CDR2 FQGNSA come from the germline V gene. The CDR3 region is CASSLLGPGQGSEEQYF. CDR3 in DNA: TGTGCCAGCAGCTTGTTGGGGCCGGGACAGGGGAGTGAAGAGCAGTACTTC.

Points on this clone: The junction shows a germline mismatch at one end, possibly a read error. The chain links TRBV7-2 to TRBJ2-2; 11 nucleotides match TRBD2. CDR3 length: 17 amino acids. Looked up from germline, CDR1 is SGHTA and CDR2 is FQGNSA. CDR3: CASRLGLAGGNTGELFF. As DNA, the CDR3 is TGTGCCAGCAGATTAGGGCTAGCGGGGGGGAACACCGGGGAGCTGTTTTTT. Using reference TRBV7-2 and TRBJ2-2 for the parts outside the CDR3, the full variable domain is GAGVSQSPSNKVTEKGKDVELRCDPISGHTALYWYRQSLGQGLEFLIYFQGNSAPDKSGLPSDRFSAERTGGSVSTLTIQRTQQEDSAVYLCASRLGLAGGNTGELFFGEGSRLTVL.

This clone has just a few counts. Other DNA sequences in this sample translate to the same CDR3. The rearrangement joins TRBV19 to TRBJ2-2; tentative D call: TRBD2 (6 bases). Trimming left V 6 bases short and J 3 bases short, with 11 bases between. CDR1 and CDR2 from the germline V gene are LNHDA and SQIVND (reference sequence). This CDR3 region has 14 residues. CDR3 nucleotide sequence: TGTGCCAGTAGAAGGGACTCTTACACCGGGGAGCTGTTTTTT. It yields the protein CASRRDSYTGELFF.

The chain uses TRBV11-2 and TRBJ2-7; no clear D gene. Trimming removed 2 bases from V and 0 bases from J, with 8 bases in between. The CDR3 covers 14 residues. Germline CDR1 is SGHAT and CDR2 is FQNNGV. CDR3 nucleotide sequence: TGTGCCAGCAGCTTACTCAGTCGCTCCTACGAGCAGTACTTC. Translating gives CASSLLSRSYEQYF.

The V call is TRBV7-2, the J call TRBJ2-7; TRBD1 aligns across 9 bases. This CDR3 region has 16 residues. Germline values: CDR1 SGHTA, CDR2 FQGNSA. The ends lost 2 bases at V and 5 bases at J; junction bases unmatched: 10. CDR3 sequence reads: CASSLLHTGGRNEQYF. The CDR3 bases are TGTGCCAGCAGCTTACTTCATACAGGGGGCCGGAACGAGCAGTACTTC.

The chain joins TRBV11-3 to TRBJ2-1; TRBD2 aligns across 10 bases. The CDR3 extends over 15 amino acids. Germline trimming cut 1 base from V and 9 bases from J; bases unmatched to any gene: 6. CDR1 and CDR2 from the germline V gene are SGHNT and YENEEA. The CDR3 reads CASSLGLAGAVEQFF. The CDR3 coding sequence is TGTGCCAGCAGCTTAGGTCTAGCGGGGGCGGTTGAGCAGTTCTTC.

The chain links TRBV30 to TRBJ1-2; 8 bases align to TRBD1. Germline V gives CDR1 GTSNPN, CDR2 SVGIG (reference sequence). The CDR3 extends over 15 amino acids. V lost 3 bases and J lost 5; bases outside the gene matches: 11. This CDR3 is CAWRGQDSARYGYTF. For the CDR3, the DNA is TGTGCCTGGAGGGGACAGGACTCTGCTCGGTATGGCTACACCTTC.

The genes are TRBV10-3 and TRBJ2-5; no firm D call. The J call may not be correct, given that the DNA end is closer to TRBJ2-7. CDR1 and CDR2 from the germline V gene are ENHRY and SYGVKD. This CDR3 comprises 15 residues. The CDR3 nucleotides read TGTGCCATCAGTGATCAAGGGTTTGGGGCCTACGAGCAGTACTTC. It specifies CAISDQGFGAYEQYF.

This clone has just a few counts. The chain links TRBV5-4 to TRBJ1-2; 12 bases match TRBD1. From germline, CDR1 is SGHNT and CDR2 YYREEE (reference sequence). The CDR3 is made up of 14 amino acids. Trimming removed 4 bases from V and 8 bases from J; junction bases left unmatched: 6. The CDR3 region is CASSRDRGLGGYTF. The DNA for the CDR3 is TGTGCCAGCAGCCGGGACAGGGGGCTGGGGGGCTACACCTTC.